Only a few counts were recorded for the clone carrying this T cell receptor beta chain. Antigen: not known. These data belong to a study of shared clonotypes between healthy human individuals. Study-level findings and limits: Represented diversity, genetic and exposure-history alike, was limited by few donors. Clonotype sharing among donors was expected to depend on sequencing depth. Sample collection involved blood only; tissue repertoires are likely different.

The J segment lost 5 bases and the V segment lost 1 base, leaving 8 bases of the junction unmatched. The CDR3 runs 15 residues. Germline V gene data show CDR1 as SGHRS and CDR2 as YFSETQ. Source study methods: With immunoSEQ giving junction-only sequences and no quality scores, filtering differed. Clones were sequenced by immunoSEQ multiplex PCR, and TCRdb holds only the in-frame ones, with some missing. V and J calls and clone size come straight from that table; D and trimming were deduced from the DNA. The data contain over 850,000 clones, around three quarters of them singletons. Sequencing was carried out using memory CD4+ T cells from PBMCs. Subset defined: CD45RA-negative fraction. This receptor was identified in a man aged 18 to 29 in good health. Some clones in this sample may be carry-over from other donors' samples. The V call is TRBV5-1, the J call TRBJ1-2; TRBD1 agrees at 7 bases. The CDR3 region is CASSLNQGEVYGYTF. As DNA, the CDR3 is TGCGCCAGCAGCTTGAACCAGGGGGAAGTGTATGGCTACACCTTC.